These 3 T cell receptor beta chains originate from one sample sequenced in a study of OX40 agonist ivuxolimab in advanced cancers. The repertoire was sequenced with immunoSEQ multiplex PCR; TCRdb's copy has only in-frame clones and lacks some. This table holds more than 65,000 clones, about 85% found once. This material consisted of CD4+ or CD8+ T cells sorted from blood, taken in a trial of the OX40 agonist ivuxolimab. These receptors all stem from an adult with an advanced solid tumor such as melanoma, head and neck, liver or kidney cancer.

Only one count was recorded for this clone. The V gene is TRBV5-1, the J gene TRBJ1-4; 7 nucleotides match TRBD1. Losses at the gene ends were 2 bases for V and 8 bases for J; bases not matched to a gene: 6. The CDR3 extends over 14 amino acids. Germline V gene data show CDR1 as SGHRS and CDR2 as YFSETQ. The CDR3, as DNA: TGCGCCAGCAGCTTCCGACAGGGAGGGGAAAAACTGTTTTTT. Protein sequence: CASSFRQGGEKLFF.

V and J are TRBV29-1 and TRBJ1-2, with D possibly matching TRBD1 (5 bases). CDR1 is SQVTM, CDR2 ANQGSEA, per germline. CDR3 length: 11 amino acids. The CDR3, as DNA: TGCAGAATCGGCGGAGGGGATGGCTACACCTTC. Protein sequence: CRIGGGDGYTF.

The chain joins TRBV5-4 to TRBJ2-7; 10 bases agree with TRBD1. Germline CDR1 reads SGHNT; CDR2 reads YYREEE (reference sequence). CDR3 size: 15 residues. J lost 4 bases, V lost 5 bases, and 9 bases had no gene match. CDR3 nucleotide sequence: TGTGCCAGCAGTCCTCCGGGACAGGGGCAGTACGAGCAGTACTTC. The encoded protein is CASSPPGQGQYEQYF. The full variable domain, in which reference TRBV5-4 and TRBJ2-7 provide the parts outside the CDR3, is ETGVTQSPTHLIKTRGQQVTLRCSSQSGHNTVSWYQQALGQGPQFIFQYYREEENGRGNFPPRFSGLQFPNYSSELNVNALELDDSALYLCASSPPGQGQYEQYFGPGTRLTVT.